This T cell receptor (beta chain) was documented in a study of Ad26.COV2.S vaccination and SARS-CoV-2 variants. Looking at the study overall: Ad26.COV2.S given intramuscularly, once or twice 56 days apart.

This CDR3 has 13 residues. The germline gives CDR1 MDHEN, CDR2 SYDVKM. V was pared by 7 bases and J by 9 bases, with 13 bases between. Measured with immunoSEQ multiplex PCR; TCRdb has only the in-frame clones, and not every one. Among about 390,000 clones listed, about 90% were seen once. Treatment: around 19 received Ad26.COV2.S at low or high dose, single or two shots; roughly 5 received placebo; per-sample allocation not given. Collection of the samples took place on day 63 after the first injection of vaccine or placebo. This clone was observed once. This sequence was found in a person aged 18-65 years who received the Ad26.COV2.S COVID-19 vaccine or a placebo. This sequence joins TRBV28 and TRBJ1-6; possibly TRBD1 for D (5 bases). The sample in question was peripheral blood, obtained in a trial of Ad26.COV2.S vaccine versus placebo. This chain's CDR3 is CASTPGGTSPLHF. Written as DNA, the CDR3 is TGTGCCAGCACCCCCGGGGGGACTTCACCCCTCCACTTT. Supplemented by reference TRBV28 and TRBJ1-6, the full variable domain reads DVKVTQSSRYLVKRTGEKVFLECVQDMDHENMFWYRQDPGLGLRLIYFSYDVKMKEKGDIPEGYSVSREKKERFSLILESASTNQTSMYLCASTPGGTSPLHFGNGTRLTVT.